This T cell receptor beta chain emerged from a study of T cell repertoires in ileal Crohn's disease. Overall study context: Biopsies of the neoterminal ileum at postoperative colonoscopy form M6 samples.

Data came from immunoSEQ multiplex PCR; TCRdb stores just in-frame clones and leaves some out. This sample has roughly 8,500 clones, with less than 80% found just once. The CDR3 consists of 15 residues. V lost 6 bases to trimming and J lost 2 bases; unmatched junction nucleotides: 7. CDR1 is SGHAT and CDR2 is FQNNGV in the germline V gene. The time point here: neoterminal ileum biopsy at postoperative endoscopy, about 6 months after surgery. J is TRBJ2-5 and V is TRBV11-2, with 9 bases aligning to TRBD1. The TCR sequence derives from an adult with Crohn's disease. Sequenced sample: ileal tissue. Here the CDR3 reads CASRGAGQGQETQYF. The DNA of the CDR3 is TGTGCCAGCAGGGGGGCGGGACAGGGTCAAGAGACCCAGTACTTC.